This T cell receptor (beta chain) derives from a study of blood T cells in healthy people across ages. Details on this clonotype: Its antigen is still unknown.

Between the trimmed V and J ends, which lost 1 base and 2 bases, there was a span of 10 bases. The CDR3 totals 15 residues. Germline V lookup: CDR1 SGHTA, CDR2 FQGNSA. Total RNA extracted from each sample amounted to at least 5 micrograms. It was with a sample-barcoded 5' primer and a J-beta primer mix that a second PCR of roughly 6 to 11 cycles was run. Every cDNA was tagged by a template-switch adaptor with 12 random nucleotides. MiXCR, run by TCRdb on the 5' RACE reads, gives a single entry per CDR3 protein. Of 1.5 million to 2 million distinct CDR3 sequences in the sample, about two fifths were seen once. General study results and limits: Possibly confounding the expanded clonotype changes was the fact that donor CMV status was unknown. Correlation between TCR beta diversity and naive T cell percentage was strong.

This receptor was obtained from a human donor in good health. Sequenced material: blood. The rearrangement joins TRBV7-2 to TRBJ2-3; no clear D gene. DNA for the CDR3: TGTGCCAGCAGCTTAGTTGGGCACAACACAGATACGCAGTATTTT. Amino acids: CASSLVGHNTDTQYF. Combining the CDR3 with reference TRBV7-2 and TRBJ2-3 gives the whole variable domain GAGVSQSPSNKVTEKGKDVELRCDPISGHTALYWYRQSLGQGLEFLIYFQGNSAPDKSGLPSDRFSAERTGGSVSTLTIQRTQQEDSAVYLCASSLVGHNTDTQYFGPGTRLTVL.